Each of the 13 T cell receptor beta chains below was sequenced from the same sample in a study of PD-1 blockade in classical Hodgkin lymphoma. Assay: immunoSEQ multiplex PCR; the TCRdb copy retains only in-frame clones and omits some. The table has tens of thousands of clones, approximately 90% seen once. Time point of the sample: cycle 4 day 1 (C4D1), after less than 7 weeks of nivolumab. Every patient was affected by relapse after autologous stem cell transplantation, while exposure to brentuximab vedotin was not uniform. The sample was peripheral blood mononuclear cells (PBMCs), taken before the fourth cycle of nivolumab. These receptor sequences come from a human donor with classical Hodgkin lymphoma.

This clone was seen just once. Here the CDR3 reads CASSLMSSSDLQYF. The CDR3 DNA reads TGTGCCAGCAGCTTAATGTCCAGTTCTGATCTGCAGTACTTC. The chain recombines TRBV7-2 with TRBJ2-7; D unclear. The CDR3 sequence is 14 residues long. The germline CDR1 and CDR2 sequences are SGHTA and FQGNSA. The V end was cut by 2 bases, the J end by 9 bases, with 17 bases between.

The genes are TRBV27 and TRBJ1-4; TRBD1 matches 7 bases. The CDR3 is made up of 12 amino acids. Germline CDR1 and CDR2: MNHEY and SMNVEV (reference sequence). V shed 1 base, J shed 11 bases, and the junction held 1 base outside the gene matches. The CDR3 spells CASSLLQGKLFF. Written as DNA, the CDR3 is TGTGCCAGCAGTTTATTACAGGGGAAACTGTTTTTT.

This chain joins TRBV18 and TRBJ1-5; no firm D call. The CDR3 covers 12 residues. Trimming shortened V by 2 bases and J by 3 bases, and 2 bases separated the two germline ends. Germline values: CDR1 KGHSH, CDR2 LQKENI. The DNA of the CDR3 is TGTGCCAGCTCACCAATCAATCAGCCCCAGCATTTT. It specifies CASSPINQPQHF.

The sample holds one count of this clone. The chain has TRBV5-1 and TRBJ2-2; 14 positions match TRBD2. V gave up 7 bases and J gave up 2 bases; unmatched junction bases: 1. From germline, CDR1 is SGHRS and CDR2 YFSETQ. CDR3 length: 15 amino acids. The CDR3 nucleotides read TGCGCCAGCGGGACTAGCGGGGGTAACACCGGGGAGCTGTTTTTT. This gives the protein CASGTSGGNTGELFF. Together with reference TRBV5-1 and TRBJ2-2, the CDR3 gives the full variable domain: KAGVTQTPRYLIKTRGQQVTLSCSPISGHRSVSWYQQTPGQGLQFLFEYFSETQRNKGNFPGRFSGRQFSNSRSEMNVSTLELGDSALYLCASGTSGGNTGELFFGEGSRLTVL.

This sequence joins TRBV9 and TRBJ2-7; 12 bases agree with TRBD2. V lost 4 bases, J lost 3 bases, and 5 bases stayed unmatched. The CDR3 is made up of 15 amino acids. The V gene's germline CDR1 is SGDLS and CDR2 YYNGEE. The CDR3 spells CASSPRLAGVYEQYF. DNA of the CDR3: TGTGCCAGCAGCCCACGACTAGCGGGGGTCTACGAGCAGTACTTC.

The chain recombines TRBV29-1 with TRBJ2-2; 7 bases match TRBD2. CDR3 length: 14 residues. The germline V gene has CDR1 SQVTM and CDR2 ANQGSEA. The V and J ends lost 4 bases and 7 bases, in that order; junction bases with no gene match: 9. CDR3 coding DNA: TGCAGCGTTGGGCCAGCGGGGCGCGTCGGGGAGCTGTTTTTT. Its translation is CSVGPAGRVGELFF.

V gene TRBV27 combines with J gene TRBJ2-7; 7 nucleotides line up with TRBD2. The J segment lost 7 bases and the V segment lost 5 bases, leaving 11 bases of the junction unmatched. The CDR3 length is 14 residues. Germline lookup yields CDR1 MNHEY and CDR2 SMNVEV (reference sequence). The CDR3 nucleotides are TGTGCCAGCAGTACCCCCGGGAGGTATGGAGAGCAGTACTTC. It translates to CASSTPGRYGEQYF.

The chain is built from TRBV7-2 and TRBJ2-3; D may be TRBD2 (7 bases). The V gene's germline CDR1 is SGHTA and CDR2 FQGNSA. There are 17 residues in the CDR3. V gave up 2 bases and J gave up 2 bases, with 17 bases separating them. In DNA, the CDR3 is TGTGCCAGCAGCTTATTCCTATTTGGGGGGGCCACAGATACGCAGTATTTT. This translates into CASSLFLFGGATDTQYF.

V is TRBV6-5 and J is TRBJ2-2; TRBD1 matches at 7 bases. This CDR3 is 15 amino acids long. CDR1 is MNHEY and CDR2 is SVGAGI in the germline V gene. V shed 9 bases and J 2 bases; nucleotides not matched to a gene: 9. The CDR3 nucleotides are TGTGCCAGTCTTCTGGGACAGTCCAACACCGGGGAGCTGTTTTTT. It encodes CASLLGQSNTGELFF.

The chain is built from TRBV2 and TRBJ1-1, with 8 bases aligning to TRBD1. Germline V lookup: CDR1 SNHLY, CDR2 FYNNEI. J gave up 4 bases and V 6 bases, and 4 bases lay outside the gene matches. CDR3 size: 13 residues. CDR3 loop: CASRQGASTEAFF. Written as DNA, the CDR3 is TGTGCCAGCAGGCAGGGGGCGAGCACTGAAGCTTTCTTT.

V is TRBV28 and J is TRBJ2-3, with TRBD1 as a possible D gene (6 bases). The CDR3 runs 13 residues. Germline values: CDR1 MDHEN, CDR2 SYDVKM. V lost 5 bases and J 3 bases, leaving 9 bases between the germline ends. The CDR3 is CASSPGETDTQYF. The CDR3 DNA follows: TGTGCCAGCAGTCCAGGGGAAACAGATACGCAGTATTTT. Based on the CDR3 plus reference TRBV28 and TRBJ2-3, the full variable domain is DVKVTQSSRYLVKRTGEKVFLECVQDMDHENMFWYRQDPGLGLRLIYFSYDVKMKEKGDIPEGYSVSREKKERFSLILESASTNQTSMYLCASSPGETDTQYFGPGTRLTVL.

The rearrangement joins TRBV5-1 to TRBJ2-5; 8 nucleotides align to TRBD1. Per the germline V gene, CDR1 is SGHRS and CDR2 is YFSETQ. The trim removed 3 bases at V and 3 bases at J, leaving 7 bases unmatched. This CDR3 comprises 15 residues. CDR3 bases: TGCGCCAGCAGCTCCTCCGGGACAGGAAAAGAGACCCAGTACTTC. This encodes CASSSSGTGKETQYF. The whole variable domain, remainder taken from reference TRBV5-1 and TRBJ2-5, is KAGVTQTPRYLIKTRGQQVTLSCSPISGHRSVSWYQQTPGQGLQFLFEYFSETQRNKGNFPGRFSGRQFSNSRSEMNVSTLELGDSALYLCASSSSGTGKETQYFGPGTRLLVL.

This clone occurred once. The V and J genes are TRBV7-8 and TRBJ2-5; TRBD1 might be the D (5 bases). The germline V and J ends were trimmed by 3 bases and 8 bases, with 16 bases remaining between them. Looked up from germline, CDR1 is SGHVS and CDR2 is FQNEAQ. This CDR3 has 14 amino acids. CDR3 nucleotide sequence: TGTGCCAGCAGCTTCTCGGACACCGGGTCTACCCAGTACTTC. This encodes CASSFSDTGSTQYF.